One and the same sample provided the 18 T cell receptor beta chains below, sequenced in a study of blood T cell repertoires in COVID-19. The assay was immunoSEQ multiplex PCR, and TCRdb's table has in-frame clones only and misses some. The sample yields 240,000 or so clones, around 79% seen once. The specimen was peripheral blood. Every receptor here comes from a woman of 80 years or more with acute or convalescent COVID-19.

J is TRBJ2-5 and V is TRBV9; 7 bases are a match to TRBD2. The CDR3 is made up of 14 amino acids. Germline CDR1 reads SGDLS; CDR2 reads YYNGEE. Trimming cost V 0 bases and J 5 bases; bases outside gene matches: 4. The CDR3 coding sequence is TGTGCCAGCAGCGTAGCGGGGAGGGCGGAGACCCAGTACTTC. As protein: CASSVAGRAETQYF.

This clone occurred once. The V call is TRBV7-2, the J call TRBJ2-1, with 9 bases that match TRBD1. The V gene end was trimmed by 5 bases and the J gene end by 4 bases; junction bases not matched to a gene: 3. Germline V CDR1 and CDR2: SGHTA, FQGNSA. There are 14 residues in the CDR3. The CDR3 nucleotides read TGTGCCAGCAGCCCCGACAGGGGGTACAATGAGCAGTTCTTC. Its protein is CASSPDRGYNEQFF.

This sequence joins TRBV11-2 and TRBJ2-7; D gene ambiguous. V was cut by 0 bases and J by 4 bases, with 4 bases left in between. CDR1 and CDR2 (germline): SGHAT, FQNNGV. This CDR3 contains 12 residues. The CDR3 DNA reads as TGTGCCAGCAGCTTAGATCGGTACGAGCAGTACTTC. Amino acid sequence: CASSLDRYEQYF.

V usage is TRBV27 and J usage is TRBJ1-1; 9 bases match TRBD1. Unmatched junction bases numbered 7, after V lost 5 bases and J lost 3 bases. Per the germline V gene, CDR1 is MNHEY and CDR2 is SMNVEV (reference sequence). The CDR3 contains 15 residues. The CDR3 DNA sequence: TGTGCCAGCAGTCCAGGGACAGGGTCATACACTGAAGCTTTCTTT. Translating it yields CASSPGTGSYTEAFF.

This clone was seen just once. The chain is built from TRBV5-1 and TRBJ2-6, with D hard to call. Trimming removed 5 bases at V and 4 bases at J, with 16 bases between. CDR3 length equals 16 residues. Germline-derived CDR1 and CDR2 are SGHRS and YFSETQ. CDR3 sequence: CASSLGRPRGANVLTF. The DNA of the CDR3 is TGCGCCAGCAGTCTCGGAAGACCGCGGGGGGCCAACGTCCTGACTTTC.

The J gene is TRBJ2-2, the V gene TRBV29-1; a possible D gene is TRBD1 (5 bases). The CDR3 is 14 amino acids. Germline V gene sequence: CDR1 SQVTM, CDR2 ANQGSEA. V shed 5 bases and J shed 0 bases, with 10 bases lying between them. CDR3 sequence reads: CSVLGHSNTGELFF. The DNA of the CDR3 is TGCAGCGTTTTAGGACATTCGAACACCGGGGAGCTGTTTTTT.

This CDR3 is CASSLRGETRNIQYF. The DNA of the CDR3 is TGCGCCAGCAGCCTGCGGGGCGAAACGAGAAACATTCAGTACTTC. V is TRBV5-1 and J is TRBJ2-4; possibly TRBD2 for D (6 bases). Trimming removed 4 bases from V and 6 bases from J, with 17 bases in between. The CDR3 consists of 15 residues. Germline CDR1 reads SGHRS; CDR2 reads YFSETQ.

The chain joins TRBV5-1 to TRBJ1-2; 12 nucleotides align to TRBD1. Trimming at V came to 4 bases and at J to 3 bases, leaving 10 bases not matched to a gene. The CDR3 has 17 residues. The germline V gene has CDR1 SGHRS and CDR2 YFSETQ. CDR3 in amino acids: CASSSTGTGGLDYGYTF. The CDR3 coding sequence is TGCGCCAGCAGCAGCACCGGGACAGGGGGCCTCGACTATGGCTACACCTTC.

By its share, this clone is medium-sized. CDR3 bases: TGTGCCAGCAGCGTGTCGGACGGGGGGGCTGGCTACACCTTC. Protein sequence: CASSVSDGGAGYTF. This sequence joins TRBV9 and TRBJ1-2; tentative D call: TRBD1 (6 bases). V shed 2 bases and J shed 7 bases, with 15 bases lying between them. Germline loops: CDR1 SGDLS, CDR2 YYNGEE. The CDR3 is 14 amino acids.

V usage is TRBV18 and J usage is TRBJ1-4; possible D gene TRBD1, 5 bases. V shed 6 bases and J shed 4 bases, with 15 bases lying between them. Germline CDR1 reads KGHSH; CDR2 reads LQKENI. The CDR3 loop spans 15 amino acids. In nucleotides, the CDR3 is TGTGCCAGCTCGCCCAATACAGGCGTTAATGAAAAACTGTTTTTT. Protein: CASSPNTGVNEKLFF.

In its sample, this clone was seen once. The rearrangement uses TRBV6-5 and TRBJ2-5; 12 bases agree with TRBD1. Germline V gene lookup returns CDR1 MNHEY and CDR2 SVGAGI. V trimming: 2 bases; J trimming: 5 bases; junction bases outside the gene matches: 6. CDR3 length equals 16 residues. The CDR3 is CASSYRDRGPGETQYF. The CDR3 nucleotides read TGTGCCAGCAGTTACCGGGACAGGGGGCCGGGGGAGACCCAGTACTTC.

V and J are TRBV30 and TRBJ1-3, with D unresolved. V was pared by 7 bases and J by 0 bases, with 10 bases between. The CDR3 is 13 amino acids. Germline V lookup: CDR1 GTSNPN, CDR2 SVGIG (reference sequence). This chain's CDR3 is CASQPHSGNTIYF. The CDR3, as DNA: TGTGCCTCACAGCCGCACTCTGGAAACACCATATATTTT.

The chain employs TRBV2 and TRBJ1-1; possibly TRBD1 for D (6 bases). V was cut by 4 bases and J by 4 bases, with 10 bases left in between. Looked up from germline, CDR1 is SNHLY and CDR2 is FYNNEI. The CDR3 runs to 13 residues. CDR3 DNA sequence: TGTGCCAGCAGTGGTCAGGGGACCACTGAAGCTTTCTTT. Translated: CASSGQGTTEAFF.

This clone was observed once. The chain uses TRBV12-3 or TRBV12-4 and TRBJ1-1, with a weak D call TRBD1 (6 bases). This CDR3 comprises 12 residues. Trimming removed 3 bases at V and 5 bases at J, with 7 bases between. CDR3: CASSFTGTEAFF. CDR3 in DNA: TGTGCCAGCAGTTTTACAGGGACTGAAGCTTTCTTT.

The V and J genes are TRBV6-2 or TRBV6-3 and TRBJ2-5; D might be TRBD1 (6 bases). The CDR3 has 15 residues. V shed 5 bases and J shed 6 bases, with 19 bases lying between them. Germline-derived CDR1 and CDR2 are MNHEY and SVGEGT. The CDR3 nucleotides read TGTGCCAGCAGTAGGGCGCCCGGGACAACGCAGACCCAGTACTTC. The encoded protein is CASSRAPGTTQTQYF.

The V call is TRBV6-4, the J call TRBJ2-3; D unresolved. The germline CDR1 and CDR2 sequences are MRHNA and SNTAGT. This CDR3 comprises 16 residues. V was pared by 3 bases and J by 2 bases, with 15 bases between. Here the CDR3 DNA reads TGTGCCAGCAGTGAACCCCCCTCCCCAGACACAGATACGCAGTATTTT. This encodes CASSEPPSPDTDTQYF.

This clone was seen only a few times. The rearrangement links TRBV6-1 to TRBJ2-7; 11 bases align to TRBD2. Looked up from germline, CDR1 is MNHNS and CDR2 is SASEGT. The CDR3 extends over 14 amino acids. The ends lost 4 bases at V and 1 base at J; junction bases unmatched: 0. CDR3 nucleotides: TGTGCCAGCAGTGTAGCGGGAGGGTCCTACGAGCAGTACTTC. Amino acid sequence: CASSVAGGSYEQYF.

This chain joins TRBV2 and TRBJ1-1; D might be TRBD1 (5 bases). CDR3 size: 15 residues. The germline V and J ends were trimmed by 6 bases and 11 bases, with 25 bases remaining between them. CDR1 and CDR2 (germline): SNHLY, FYNNEI. The CDR3 spells CASRDSLFRLYGAFF. The CDR3 nucleotides are TGTGCCAGCAGAGACAGCCTCTTCCGACTGTACGGGGCTTTCTTT.